This TCR beta chain was identified in a study of blood T cell repertoires in COVID-19. Repertoires were generated with immunoSEQ multiplex PCR, while TCRdb's copy carries only in-frame clones and drops some. The sample holds around 93,000 clones, about nine tenths seen once. Seattle cases were enrolled at active infection and followed longitudinally. This TCR came from a man aged 18-30 years with COVID-19, enrolled during active disease. The specimen sequenced was peripheral blood.

CDR3 sequence: CASKPPGREGETQYF. DNA for the CDR3: TGTGCCAGCAAGCCCCCGGGCCGGGAGGGGGAGACCCAGTACTTC. The V gene is TRBV27, the J gene TRBJ2-5, with 8 bases aligning to TRBD2. The CDR3 has 15 residues. Looked up from germline, CDR1 is MNHEY and CDR2 is SMNVEV (reference sequence). V was clipped by 7 bases and J by 5 bases; unmatched bases: 12.